This T cell receptor beta chain was sequenced for a study of somatic mutations in cytotoxic T cells in rheumatoid arthritis. Whole-study findings and limits: Each of about an eighth of the roughly 60 patients had a largest CD8+ clone that made up more than 20% of CD8+ cells. Researchers did not know the antigen targets of the expanded CD8+ clones.

Concerning this clone itself: Its antigen is not known.

The method was immunoSEQ multiplex PCR; TCRdb's version includes in-frame clones alone and lacks a portion of them. The sample shows roughly 15,000 clones, 75% to 80% of them seen only once. CDR3 length: 16 amino acids. V lost 5 bases and J lost 0; bases outside the gene matches: 9. The germline V gene has CDR1 SGHNT and CDR2 YENEEA. The genes are TRBV11-3 and TRBJ2-5; 7 bases fit TRBD2. The source of this sequence is an adult with rheumatoid arthritis. The sequenced material came from CD8+ T cells sorted from blood. CDR3 amino acids: CASSPRRGSYQETQYF. The CDR3 DNA follows: TGTGCCAGCAGCCCCCGGCGGGGGAGCTACCAAGAGACCCAGTACTTC.